One and the same sample provided the 31 T cell receptor beta chains below, sequenced in a study of T cells in Graves' hyperthyroidism and ophthalmopathy. TCR beta CDR3 regions were amplified from RNA. HTBI primers were employed in a first-round RT-PCR of the TCR CDR3. TCRdb reprocessed the multiplex PCR reads via MiXCR and lists one record per CDR3 protein. Of roughly 380,000 distinct CDR3 sequences listed, roughly 14% are singletons. Material for sequencing was blood. Receptor source: a woman aged 55-70 years with Graves' hyperthyroidism.

This clonotype was observed many times. The chain combines TRBV5-1 with TRBJ1-2, with a possible D match to TRBD1 (5 bases). The CDR3 extends over 14 amino acids. Germline values: CDR1 SGHRS, CDR2 YFSETQ. V was shortened by 0 bases and J by 2 bases, with 8 bases between the two germline ends. The CDR3 region is CASSLDAGNYGYTF. For the CDR3, the DNA is TGCGCCAGCAGCTTGGATGCAGGGAACTATGGCTACACCTTC.

This clonotype was seen ten or more times. The J gene is TRBJ1-5, the V gene TRBV12-3 or TRBV12-4; 7 nucleotides align to TRBD1. The CDR3 has 15 amino acids. With 5 bases clipped from V and 6 bases from J, the junction kept 10 bases outside the gene matches. CDR3 residues: CASSSTSGGLQPQHF. The CDR3 DNA reads as TGTGCCAGCAGTAGCACTTCAGGGGGACTTCAGCCCCAGCATTTT.

V is TRBV7-9 and J is TRBJ2-7; possible D gene TRBD2, 6 bases. The CDR3 contains 12 residues. Germline V CDR1 and CDR2: SEHNR, FQNEAQ (reference sequence). Trimming removed 5 bases at V and 9 bases at J, with 14 bases between. The CDR3 loop is CASSRPGEGQYF. The CDR3 DNA reads as TGTGCCAGCAGCCGCCCGGGAGAAGGGCAGTACTTC.

This clonotype appeared many times. This chain links TRBV29-1 with TRBJ1-4; a possible D gene is TRBD1 (5 bases). Trimming removed 7 bases from V and 7 bases from J, with 22 bases in between. The length of the CDR3 is 15 residues. The V gene's germline CDR1 is SQVTM and CDR2 ANQGSEA. The CDR3 region is CSAGTPTHGSEKLFF. The CDR3, as DNA: TGCAGCGCTGGGACGCCTACCCATGGGAGTGAAAAACTGTTTTTT.

This chain joins TRBV7-9 and TRBJ2-2; TRBD2 aligns across 7 bases. Germline CDR1 is SEHNR and CDR2 is FQNEAQ (reference sequence). The CDR3 totals 16 residues. The trim removed 5 bases at V and 0 bases at J, leaving 6 bases unmatched. The CDR3 region is CASSPRGGTNTGELFF. The DNA for the CDR3 is TGTGCCAGCAGCCCCCGGGGAGGGACGAACACCGGGGAGCTGTTTTTT.

The sample holds many counts of this clonotype. The chain recombines TRBV12-3 or TRBV12-4 with TRBJ1-4, with D possibly matching TRBD1 (5 bases). The CDR3 consists of 15 residues. V lost 3 bases and J lost 8, with 16 bases in between. The CDR3 is CASSFDRAHLEKLFF. In nucleotides, the CDR3 is TGTGCCAGCAGTTTCGACAGAGCTCATCTCGAAAAACTGTTTTTT.

This chain connects TRBV27 to TRBJ1-2; tentatively, D is TRBD1 (5 bases). Trimming stripped 5 bases from V and 4 bases from J, with 17 bases between. The germline V gene encodes CDR1 MNHEY and CDR2 SMNVEV (reference sequence). The CDR3 covers 15 residues. CDR3 DNA: TGTGCCAGCAGTCCCGGGACGGGAGGGGTCTATGGCTACACCTTC. Its translation is CASSPGTGGVYGYTF.

Comment on this clonotype: Since the CDR3 does not end with the conserved phenylalanine or tryptophan, this likely comes from a read error. The genes are TRBV5-1 and TRBJ2-7; D is possibly TRBD1 or TRBD2 (5 bases each). With 4 bases removed from V and 4 bases from J, the gap between germline ends came to 9 bases. The CDR3 has 12 amino acids. The germline V gene has CDR1 SGHRS and CDR2 YFSETQ. The CDR3 nucleotides read TGCGCCAGCAGCATGGGGGTATACGAGCAGTACCTC. It specifies CASSMGVYEQYL.

This chain uses TRBV6-2 or TRBV6-3 with TRBJ2-3, with 7 bases aligning to TRBD1. Germline V CDR1 and CDR2: MNHEY, SVGEGT. V trimming: 5 bases; J trimming: 5 bases; junction bases outside the gene matches: 16. The CDR3 sequence is 17 residues long. The CDR3 DNA reads as TGTGCCAGCAGTAGAATTCCGGTGAGGGGGCTGCAAGATACGCAGTATTTT. Translating gives CASSRIPVRGLQDTQYF.

This clonotype was seen many times. J is TRBJ2-1 and V is TRBV28; TRBD1 aligns across 12 bases. Germline V gene sequence: CDR1 MDHEN, CDR2 SYDVKM. The ends lost 6 bases at V and 7 bases at J; junction bases unmatched: 10. The CDR3 spans 16 residues. The CDR3 spells CASSPSGTGGSNEQFF. CDR3 sequence (DNA): TGTGCCAGCAGCCCTTCCGGGACAGGGGGCTCAAATGAGCAGTTCTTC.

V is TRBV5-1 and J is TRBJ2-5, with 7 nucleotides matching TRBD1. CDR1 is SGHRS and CDR2 is YFSETQ in the germline V gene. Trimming at V came to 5 bases and at J to 4 bases, leaving 11 bases not matched to a gene. The CDR3 covers 15 residues. The CDR3 loop reads CASSWRQGILETQYF. The CDR3 DNA sequence: TGCGCCAGCAGTTGGAGACAGGGTATCCTAGAGACCCAGTACTTC.

This clonotype occurred many times. The chain recombines TRBV29-1 with TRBJ2-4; tentatively, D is TRBD1 (5 bases). Trimming took off 0 bases at V and 9 bases at J, with 9 bases between the two ends. The CDR3 extends over 12 amino acids. The germline V gene encodes CDR1 SQVTM and CDR2 ANQGSEA. The CDR3 spells CSVEEQVGIQYF. Here the CDR3 DNA reads TGCAGCGTTGAAGAACAGGTTGGCATTCAGTACTTC. The entire variable domain, with the rest obtained from reference TRBV29-1 and TRBJ2-4, is as follows: SAVISQKPSRDICQRGTSLTIQCQVDSQVTMMFWYRQQPGQSLTLIATANQGSEATYESGFVIDKFPISRPNLTFSTLTVSNMSPEDSSIYLCSVEEQVGIQYFGAGTRLSVL.

The sample holds many counts of this clonotype. The chain has TRBV28 and TRBJ2-1; TRBD1 matches at 7 bases. The CDR3 has 18 amino acids. Germline V gene data show CDR1 as MDHEN and CDR2 as SYDVKM. Losses at the gene ends were 1 base for V and 5 bases for J; bases not matched to a gene: 14. The CDR3 DNA reads TGTGCCAGCAGTTTATTGGGGCTGGGACAGTTAACAGACAATGAGCAGTTCTTC. It is translated as CASSLLGLGQLTDNEQFF.

The V gene is TRBV19, the J gene TRBJ2-7; D unresolved. Germline assignment: CDR1 LNHDA and CDR2 SQIVND (reference sequence). The germline V and J ends were trimmed by 4 bases and 3 bases, with 10 bases remaining between them. There are 13 residues in the CDR3. CDR3 DNA: TGTGCCAGTAGTAATACAGTTTTCTACGAGCAGTACTTC. Translation: CASSNTVFYEQYF.

The table lists this clonotype with many counts. The chain employs TRBV28 and TRBJ1-4; 8 positions agree with TRBD1. This CDR3 contains 14 residues. The germline gives CDR1 MDHEN, CDR2 SYDVKM. V dropped 6 bases and J dropped 7; count of bases not matched to a gene: 7. The CDR3 here is CASRPGTGGEKLFF. CDR3 sequence (DNA): TGTGCCAGCAGACCCGGGACAGGAGGTGAAAAACTGTTTTTT.

In this sample, this clonotype turned up a few times. The chain combines TRBV3-1 with TRBJ2-5; 8 bases map to TRBD2. Germline-derived CDR1 and CDR2 are LGHDT and YNNKEL (reference sequence). Trimming removed 1 base from V and 4 bases from J; junction bases left unmatched: 5. CDR3 length: 15 residues. The CDR3 region has the DNA TGTGCCAGCAGCCAAGTTGCGGGAGGTCGAGAGACCCAGTACTTC. Translated, it gives CASSQVAGGRETQYF.

This chain uses TRBV24-1 with TRBJ1-4; TRBD1 matches at 8 bases. CDR3 length: 15 amino acids. CDR1 and CDR2 from the germline V gene are KGHDR and SFDVKD. V lost 4 bases, J lost 6 bases, and 6 bases stayed unmatched. The CDR3 protein is CATSEPGGADEKLFF. The CDR3 DNA sequence: TGTGCCACCAGTGAGCCAGGGGGCGCCGATGAAAAACTGTTTTTT.

J is TRBJ2-3 and V is TRBV14; TRBD2 agrees at 12 bases. Germline CDR1 reads SGHDN; CDR2 reads FVKESK. This CDR3 has 20 residues. Trimming removed 0 bases from V and 3 bases from J; junction bases left unmatched: 13. CDR3 region: CASSQDWASGRDEPTDTQYF. For the CDR3, the DNA is TGTGCCAGCAGCCAAGATTGGGCTAGCGGGAGGGACGAACCGACAGATACGCAGTATTTT. Full variable domain (missing parts from reference TRBV14 and TRBJ2-3): EAGVTQFPSHSVIEKGQTVTLRCDPISGHDNLYWYRRVMGKEIKFLLHFVKESKQDESGMPNNRFLAERTGGTYSTLKVQPAELEDSGVYFCASSQDWASGRDEPTDTQYFGPGTRLTVL.

This clonotype has a count of ten or more. The V call is TRBV7-9, the J call TRBJ2-7, with D possibly matching TRBD1 (6 bases). Trimming stripped 7 bases from V and 3 bases from J, with 19 bases between. This CDR3 spans 15 amino acids. Germline CDR1 SEHNR, CDR2 FQNEAQ (reference sequence). CDR3 sequence (DNA): TGTGCCAGCACCATGGGGGCGAGGGGTTTCTACGAGCAGTACTTC. Translating it yields CASTMGARGFYEQYF.

This clonotype has at least ten counts. The V and J genes are TRBV5-6 and TRBJ1-1, with D perhaps matching TRBD1 (5 bases). Germline V gene data show CDR1 as SGHDT and CDR2 as YYEEEE. The CDR3 loop spans 15 amino acids. The V end was cut by 3 bases, the J end by 0 bases, with 12 bases between. The CDR3 region is CASSSRRGMNTEAFF. The CDR3, as DNA: TGTGCCAGCAGCTCAAGGAGGGGAATGAACACTGAAGCTTTCTTT.

This clonotype showed up many times. The rearrangement joins TRBV3-1 to TRBJ1-1; tentatively, D is TRBD1 (5 bases). The CDR3 sequence is 15 residues long. The V gene's germline CDR1 is LGHDT and CDR2 YNNKEL (reference sequence). Trimming pared 4 bases from V and 4 bases from J, leaving 16 bases between. CDR3 region: CASSRSGTKGTEAFF. As DNA, the CDR3 is TGTGCCAGCAGCCGTTCCGGGACGAAAGGCACTGAAGCTTTCTTT. The full variable domain, rest sourced from reference TRBV3-1 and TRBJ1-1, is DTAVSQTPKYLVTQMGNDKSIKCEQNLGHDTMYWYKQDSKKFLKIMFSYNNKELIINETVPNRFSPKSPDKAHLNLHINSLELGDSAVYFCASSRSGTKGTEAFFGQGTRLTVV.

This clonotype was detected many times. The CDR3 loop is CASSLLDRGADTQYF. CDR3 sequence (DNA): TGTGCCAGCAGCCTCCTTGACAGGGGCGCAGATACGCAGTATTTT. J is TRBJ2-3 and V is TRBV11-2; 8 bases align to TRBD1. The CDR3 contains 15 residues. With V trimmed by 5 bases and J by 4 bases, 8 bases remained unmatched. Per the germline V gene, CDR1 is SGHAT and CDR2 is FQNNGV. Drawing the rest from reference TRBV11-2 and TRBJ2-3, the complete variable domain is EAGVAQSPRYKIIEKRQSVAFWCNPISGHATLYWYQQILGQGPKLLIQFQNNGVVDDSQLPKDRFSAERLKGVDSTLKIQPAKLEDSAVYLCASSLLDRGADTQYFGPGTRLTVL.

This clonotype has ten or more counts. V usage is TRBV10-3 and J usage is TRBJ2-7, with 11 bases that match TRBD2. V gave up 9 bases and J gave up 0 bases; unmatched junction bases: 4. The germline gives CDR1 ENHRY, CDR2 SYGVKD. The CDR3 is made up of 14 amino acids. CDR3 residues: CAIKTSGDSYEQYF. As DNA, the CDR3 is TGTGCCATTAAGACTAGCGGGGACTCCTACGAGCAGTACTTC.

In this sample, this clonotype turned up many times. This sequence joins TRBV3-1 and TRBJ2-7; 8 nucleotides match TRBD1. The CDR3 is made up of 16 amino acids. Germline CDR1 is LGHDT and CDR2 is YNNKEL (reference sequence). Trimming at V came to 0 bases and at J to 7 bases, leaving 11 bases not matched to a gene. For the CDR3, the DNA is TGTGCCAGCAGCCAAGATCCCGGACAGGGAGTATATGAGCAGTACTTC. As protein: CASSQDPGQGVYEQYF.

As for this clonotype: A single base separates this from a much larger clone, so it may be a read error. The genes are TRBV3-1 and TRBJ2-7; 8 bases are shared with TRBD2. This CDR3 region has 16 residues. J lost 7 bases, V lost 5 bases, and 16 bases had no gene match. Germline assignment: CDR1 LGHDT and CDR2 YNNKEL (reference sequence). The CDR3: CASSSSGTRIYNEQYF. CDR3 nucleotides: TGTGCCAGCAGCTCCTCCGGGACTAGGATTTACAATGAGCAGTACTTC.

This clonotype has ten or more counts. The rearrangement links TRBV12-3 or TRBV12-4 to TRBJ1-1, with D possibly TRBD1 on 6 matching bases. The length of the CDR3 is 13 residues. Deletions cut 7 bases from V and 3 bases from J, with 12 bases between. The CDR3 region is CASIATGHTEAFF. CDR3 DNA sequence: TGTGCCAGCATCGCGACAGGACACACTGAAGCTTTCTTT.

The chain combines TRBV6-1 with TRBJ2-4; a possible D gene is TRBD2 (6 bases). The CDR3 totals 14 residues. The V gene lost 5 bases and the J gene lost 7 bases, with 15 bases spanning the gap. CDR1 and CDR2 (germline): MNHNS, SASEGT. This CDR3 reads CASSYLTRENIQYF. The CDR3 region has the DNA TGTGCCAGCAGTTATCTAACCCGGGAGAACATTCAGTACTTC.

This clonotype was recorded many times. This CDR3 is CSVVTGDTQYF. The DNA of the CDR3 is TGCAGCGTTGTGACAGGGGATACGCAGTATTTT. V gene TRBV29-1 combines with J gene TRBJ2-3; TRBD1 matches at 7 bases. Per the germline V gene, CDR1 is SQVTM and CDR2 is ANQGSEA. CDR3 size: 11 residues. Germline trimming cut 4 bases from V and 6 bases from J; bases unmatched to any gene: 1.

This clonotype has only a few counts. The chain links TRBV5-1 to TRBJ2-3; D is tentatively TRBD1 or TRBD2 (5 bases each). The V end was cut by 4 bases, the J end by 6 bases, with 15 bases between. CDR3 length: 14 residues. Looked up from germline, CDR1 is SGHRS and CDR2 is YFSETQ. Written as DNA, the CDR3 is TGCGCCAGCAGCCTGGGGACGGCTTGGGATACGCAGTATTTT. This translates into CASSLGTAWDTQYF.

The J gene is TRBJ2-1, the V gene TRBV20-1, with a tentative D call TRBD2 (5 bases). Germline V gene lookup returns CDR1 DFQATT and CDR2 SNEGSKA (reference sequence). Trimming removed 3 bases at V and 15 bases at J, with 15 bases between. This CDR3 is built from 11 residues. CDR3 protein: CSASKGDRLFF. For the CDR3, the DNA is TGCAGTGCTAGTAAGGGAGATCGGCTGTTCTTC.

This clonotype was counted between two and nine times. This chain joins TRBV24-1 and TRBJ2-3; maybe TRBD1 (6 bases). Trimming cost V 6 bases and J 5 bases, with 17 bases left between them. The germline V gene has CDR1 KGHDR and CDR2 SFDVKD. The CDR3 has 15 amino acids. The CDR3 bases are TGTGCCACCAGTTCACAGGGTATTCTGGGAGATACGCAGTATTTT. Amino acids: CATSSQGILGDTQYF.